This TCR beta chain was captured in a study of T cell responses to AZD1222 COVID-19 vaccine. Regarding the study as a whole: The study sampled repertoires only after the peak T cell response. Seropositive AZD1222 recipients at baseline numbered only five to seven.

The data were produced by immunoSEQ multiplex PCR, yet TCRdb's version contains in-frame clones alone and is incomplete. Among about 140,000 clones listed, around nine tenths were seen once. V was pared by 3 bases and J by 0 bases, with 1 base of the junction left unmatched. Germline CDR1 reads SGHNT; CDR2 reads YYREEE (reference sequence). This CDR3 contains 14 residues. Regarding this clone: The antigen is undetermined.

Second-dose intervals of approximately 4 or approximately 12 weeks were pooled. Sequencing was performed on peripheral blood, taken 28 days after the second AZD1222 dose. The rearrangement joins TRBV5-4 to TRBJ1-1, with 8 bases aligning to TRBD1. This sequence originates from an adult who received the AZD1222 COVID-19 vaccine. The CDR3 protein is CASSSDRVNTEAFF. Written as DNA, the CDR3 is TGTGCCAGCAGCTCGGACAGGGTGAACACTGAAGCTTTCTTT.